This T cell receptor (beta chain) was captured by sequencing in a study of blood T cell repertoires in COVID-19. Authors' data handling: Amplification of reference gene primers provided the estimated nucleated cell counts. TCRdb keeps only in-frame clones here, not all; method: immunoSEQ multiplex PCR. That table supplies the V and J calls and clone size; D and trimming were determined from the DNA. The profile shows around 140,000 clones, over 75% of them singletons. The CDR3 is 15 residues long. Trimming took 0 bases from V and 4 from J; bases not matched to a gene: 4. Germline assignment: CDR1 SGDLS and CDR2 YYNGEE.

The receptor's source is a man in his fifties or sixties in a cohort exposed to, infected with or recovered from COVID-19 (not recorded which). This chain connects TRBV9 to TRBJ1-2; 9 nucleotides agree with TRBD1. Sequencing input: PBMCs or T cells enriched from blood (not recorded which). CDR3 sequence: CASSVDVGQGYGYTF. CDR3 coding DNA: TGTGCCAGCAGCGTAGATGTGGGACAGGGCTATGGCTACACCTTC. Full variable domain (missing parts from reference TRBV9 and TRBJ1-2): DSGVTQTPKHLITATGQRVTLRCSPRSGDLSVYWYQQSLDQGLQFLIQYYNGEERAKGNILERFSAQQFPDLHSELNLSSLELGDSALYFCASSVDVGQGYGYTFGSGTRLTVV.